The 10 T cell receptor beta chains in this list originate from one sample, sequenced in a study of T cells in women clearing cervical HPV infection listed by TCRdb under 2018. The library was made by the immunoSEQ multiplex PCR assay. TCRdb took over this immuneACCESS table, retaining in-frame rearrangements with V and J assigned. Such tables are incomplete; in checked studies, under half of the missing clones stem from an unresolved V gene, and the remainder is unexplained. The sample's table covers about 23,000 clones. About 9.1% of the sample belongs to the ten largest clones. The sequencing input was blood buffy coat. The receptors derive from a woman aged 18-69 years with a cervical HPV16 infection that either progressed to CIN3+ or cleared (not recorded which).

Of note for this clone: The CDR3 end is not reached by the read, which stops 3 residues before it; the germline J gene fills it in. The rearrangement joins TRBV15 to TRBJ2-5; D may correspond to TRBD1 or TRBD2 (5 bases each). The CDR3 has 16 residues. V lost 5 bases to trimming and J lost 1 base, with 17 bases between them. Germline CDR1 and CDR2: LNHNV and YYDKDF (reference sequence). CDR3 loop: CATSEGFRGLQETQYF. CDR3 bases read: TGTGCCACCAGCGAGGGGTTTAGGGGCCTCCAAGAGACC.

Details on this clone: The CDR3 goes on 3 residues after the read ends, and that part is filled in from the germline J gene. The chain employs TRBV7-9 and TRBJ1-2; D is possibly TRBD1 (5 bases). This CDR3 spans 12 amino acids. Germline CDR1 and CDR2: SEHNR and FQNEAQ (reference sequence). The part of the CDR3 DNA that was read is TGTGCCAGCAGCTTGCCAGGGAGGAGC. As protein: CASSLPGRS. The CDR3 in full is CASSLPGRSYTF. Complete variable domain (other parts from reference TRBV7-9 and TRBJ1-2): DTGVSQNPRHKITKRGQNVTFRCDPISEHNRLYWYRQTLGQGPEFLTYFQNEAQLEKSRLLSDRFSAERPKGSFSTLEIQRTEQGDSAMYLCASSLPGRSYTFGSGTRLTVV.

Remarks on this clone: The read is 3 residues too short to cover the CDR3 end, so that end is filled in from the germline J gene. The rearrangement joins TRBV2 to TRBJ2-1; D unresolved. Germline V lookup: CDR1 SNHLY, CDR2 FYNNEI. The CDR3 spans 11 residues. The V end was cut by 6 bases, the J end by 9 bases, with 9 bases between. Here the CDR3 reads CASRPDSEQFF. Incomplete CDR3 DNA: TGTGCCAGCAGGCCCGACTCTGAG.

Notes on this clone: The read ends 3 residues shy of where the CDR3 ends; the end is completed using the germline J gene. The chain has TRBV20-1 and TRBJ1-6, with a tentative D call TRBD1 (5 bases). The V and J ends lost 3 bases and 7 bases respectively, with 16 bases between them. The CDR3 is 15 amino acids. The germline gives CDR1 DFQATT, CDR2 SNEGSKA (reference sequence). The sequenced part of the CDR3 DNA is TGCAGTGCTAGTCGGGACCGGGGGGGAAATTCACCC. As protein: CSASRDRGGNSP. In full, the CDR3 reads CSASRDRGGNSPLHF.

Details on this clone: Coverage ceases 3 residues before the CDR3 finishes, and the germline J gene fills in the end. V gene TRBV5-1 combines with J gene TRBJ1-2; 9 nucleotides match TRBD1. V shed 8 bases and J 4 bases; nucleotides not matched to a gene: 9. Germline CDR1 reads SGHRS; CDR2 reads YFSETQ. The CDR3 spans 14 residues. The CDR3 loop is CASGPTGQGYGYTF. Partial CDR3 DNA: TGCGCCAGTGGACCTACGGGACAGGGCTATGGC.

About this clone: The read halts 3 residues ahead of the CDR3 end, with the missing end drawn from the germline J gene. The chain is built from TRBV2 and TRBJ2-2; TRBD1 matches 9 bases. The germline V gene encodes CDR1 SNHLY and CDR2 FYNNEI. The V and J ends lost 6 bases and 4 bases, in that order; junction bases with no gene match: 6. The CDR3 loop spans 15 amino acids. The CDR3 here is CASRFGTGFTGELFF. CDR3 DNA, as far as it was read: TGTGCCAGCAGGTTCGGGACAGGGTTCACCGGGGAG.

With respect to this clone: Sequencing ends 3 residues short of the CDR3 end; the germline J gene provides the rest. V gene TRBV19 combines with J gene TRBJ1-1, with 9 positions matching TRBD1. Germline CDR1 reads LNHDA; CDR2 reads SQIVND (reference sequence). This CDR3 region has 14 residues. CDR3 bases read: TGTGCCTCTCGCGGACAGGGGTCACCTAGGGGA. As protein: CASRGQGSPRG. The entire CDR3 sequence reads CASRGQGSPRGAFF.

A remark on this clone: The CDR3 is cut off 3 residues early in the read; its end comes from the germline J gene. The chain uses TRBV14 and TRBJ2-1, with TRBD2 identical over 11 bases. The CDR3 consists of 18 residues. Germline CDR1 is SGHDN and CDR2 is FVKESK. V dropped 4 bases and J dropped 2; count of bases not matched to a gene: 10. CDR3 DNA (partial): TGTGCCAGCAGCCCGGCGGGGACTAGCGGCTTAACCTACAATGAG. This encodes CASSPAGTSGLTYNE. The whole CDR3 sequence reads CASSPAGTSGLTYNEQFF.

A word on this clone: The read finishes 3 residues shy of the CDR3 end, and the germline J gene is used to complete it. V is TRBV20-1 and J is TRBJ2-2; 7 positions agree with TRBD1. J was trimmed by 0 bases and V by 6 bases; bases with no gene match: 7. The CDR3 contains 15 residues. Germline V gene lookup returns CDR1 DFQATT and CDR2 SNEGSKA (reference sequence). CDR3 in amino acids: CSAVPGTANTGELFF. CDR3 bases read: TGCAGTGCCGTTCCTGGGACAGCGAACACCGGGGAG.

About this clone itself: The CDR3 extends 3 residues past the end of the read, so its final part is completed from the germline J gene. V usage is TRBV9 and J usage is TRBJ2-1; the match to TRBD2 covers 9 bases. The V gene end was trimmed by 7 bases and the J gene end by 4 bases; junction bases not matched to a gene: 9. CDR1 and CDR2 from the germline V gene are SGDLS and YYNGEE. This CDR3 has 15 residues. The CDR3 bases that were read are TGTGCCAGCCATGAGCGGGAGGCTTCGTACAATGAG. It encodes CASHEREASYNE. The whole CDR3 reads CASHEREASYNEQFF.